This is a list of T cell receptor beta chains from one sample in a study of technical replicates of blood from a few donors. Assay: immunoSEQ multiplex PCR; the TCRdb copy retains only in-frame clones and omits some. The profile shows 70,000 to 85,000 clones, roughly 89% of them singletons. Material: T cells isolated from PBMCs. Receptor source: a human donor in good health. Each CDR3 is given with its conserved first and last residue. D genes are given only for firm matches. Clone size is given for some rows only: seen once, a few or many times, or a class if the clone is expanded.

J	size	V	D	DNA	CDR3
TRBJ1-3	NA	TRBV5-4	NA	TGTGCCAGCAGTCGTGAAGCTGACTCTGGAAACACCATATATTTT	CASSREADSGNTIYF
TRBJ1-5	NA	TRBV19	NA	TGTGCCAGTACAGATCCGGGAGGGGGAAGCAATCAGCCCCAGCATTTT	CASTDPGGGSNQPQHF
TRBJ2-1	NA	TRBV18	TRBD2	TGTGCCAGCTCAAATAGCGGGACCAGATACAATGAGCAGTTCTTC	CASSNSGTRYNEQFF
TRBJ2-3	once	TRBV11-3	NA	TGTGCCAGCAGCCCTTCCTCTAGGAGGCTAACAGATACGCAGTATTTT	CASSPSSRRLTDTQYF
TRBJ1-5	NA	TRBV6-6	NA	TGTGCCAGCACCCGGGGTTTGGGGGGAGGTGGTCAGCCCCAGCATTTT	CASTRGLGGGGQPQHF
TRBJ2-7	NA	TRBV5-1	NA	TGCGCCAGCTCGGTGGCGGTTGAGGGCGAGCAGTACTTC	CASSVAVEGEQYF
TRBJ2-7	once	TRBV11-2	NA	TGTGCCAGCAGCTTTGGCCACAGGGTGTACGAGCAGTACTTC	CASSFGHRVYEQYF
TRBJ1-4	NA	TRBV29-1	NA	TGCAGCGTTAGGGAGGGGACGAATGAAAAACTGTTTTTT	CSVREGTNEKLFF
TRBJ2-5	NA	TRBV4-1	NA	TGCGCCAGCAGCCAAGAAGCCTCAGGGGCTGAGACCCAGTACTTC	CASSQEASGAETQYF
TRBJ1-2	NA	TRBV30	NA	TGTGCCTGGTTTCCCGGGACAAACTATGGCTACACCTTC	CAWFPGTNYGYTF
TRBJ2-5	NA	TRBV7-9	NA	TGTGCCAGCAGCTTAGGGGCGGGCGTAGGTGAGACCCAGTACTTC	CASSLGAGVGETQYF
TRBJ2-7	NA	TRBV5-1	TRBD1	TGCGCCAGCAGCACCGTGCCTCACAGGGGGGAGAGCGAGCAGTACTTC	CASSTVPHRGESEQYF
TRBJ1-4	NA	TRBV25-1	NA	TGTGCCAGCAGTGAATCTGACCGACTGGAAAAACTGTTTTTT	CASSESDRLEKLFF
TRBJ1-1	NA	TRBV9	NA	TGTGCCAGCAGCGCCCATGGGGAGGGAACTGAAGCTTTCTTT	CASSAHGEGTEAFF
TRBJ2-1	once	TRBV9	NA	TGTGCCAGCAGCGTAGGAACTAGCTACAATGAGCAGTTCTTC	CASSVGTSYNEQFF
TRBJ2-3	NA	TRBV11-3	TRBD2	TGTGCCAGCAGCCCGAGGACTAGCGGGACAGATACGCAGTATTTT	CASSPRTSGTDTQYF
TRBJ1-1	NA	TRBV19	NA	TGTGCCAGTAGTATTCTCCCTGAAGCTTTCTTT	CASSILPEAFF
TRBJ1-1	NA	TRBV5-4	TRBD1	TGTGCCAGCAGCCTGCGGACAGGGGGCACTGAAGCTTTCTTT	CASSLRTGGTEAFF
TRBJ2-7	NA	TRBV5-4	TRBD2	TGTGCCAGCAGCTTGGCCCCAACTAGCGGCCTATCCTACGAGCAGTACTTC	CASSLAPTSGLSYEQYF
TRBJ2-6	NA	TRBV29-1	NA	TGCAGCGTCCGGGTCACACTCCTCTCTGGGGCCAACGTCCTGACTTTC	CSVRVTLLSGANVLTF
TRBJ1-4	NA	TRBV2	TRBD1	TGTGCCAGCAGTGAAAGGACAGGAGGAGGTGAAAAACTGTTTTTT	CASSERTGGGEKLFF
TRBJ2-3	NA	TRBV10-3	NA	TGTGCCATCAGCCCTCGCGGGGTTAGCACAGATACGCAGTATTTT	CAISPRGVSTDTQYF
TRBJ1-4	NA	TRBV28	NA	TGTGCCAGCAGTTTATTACAGGCTTTTAATGAAAAACTGTTTTTT	CASSLLQAFNEKLFF
TRBJ2-1	NA	TRBV6-5	NA	TGTGCCAGCAGTTACCTGCTATTCAATGAGCAGTTCTTC	CASSYLLFNEQFF
TRBJ2-2	NA	TRBV7-8	NA	TGTGCCAGCAGCTTAGCGACAGGCGGGTGGGAGCTGTTTTTT	CASSLATGGWELFF
TRBJ2-7	NA	TRBV19	TRBD2	TGTGCCAGTAGTACCACGGGACTAGCCTACGAGCAGTACTTC	CASSTTGLAYEQYF
TRBJ2-7	once	TRBV27	TRBD2	TGTGCCAGCAGCCTAACTAGCGGGAGGTCCTACGAGCAGTACTTC	CASSLTSGRSYEQYF
TRBJ2-3	NA	TRBV4-2	NA	TGTGCCAGCAGCCAAGTTTCACTATTAGATACGCAGTATTTT	CASSQVSLLDTQYF
TRBJ1-1	few	TRBV4-1	NA	TGCGCCAGCAGCCACCTTCGACAGACCATGAACACTGAAGCTTTCTTT	CASSHLRQTMNTEAFF
TRBJ1-1	NA	TRBV29-1	NA	TGCAGCGTAGACAGGAGGAAAGCTTTCTTT	CSVDRRKAFF
TRBJ2-1	once	TRBV6-4	NA	TGTGCCAGCAGTCGAGGTAATGAGCAGTTCTTC	CASSRGNEQFF
TRBJ1-4	NA	TRBV6-1	NA	TGTGCCAGCAGTGAAGCGGGCAGGCCTAATGAAAAACTGTTTTTT	CASSEAGRPNEKLFF
TRBJ1-2	NA	TRBV5-1	TRBD1	TGCGCCAGCAGTCCGACCCCGGGACAGCCAACCTATGGCTACACCTTC	CASSPTPGQPTYGYTF
TRBJ2-7	NA	TRBV27	NA	TGTGCCAGCAGTTTATCGATTACAGGGACAAGAAGTGGCGAGCAGTACTTC	CASSLSITGTRSGEQYF
TRBJ1-1	few	TRBV9	NA	TGTGCCAGCAGCGTAGGGCACAGGCCCAACACTGAAGCTTTCTTT	CASSVGHRPNTEAFF
TRBJ1-1	NA	TRBV27	TRBD1	TGTGCCAGCAGTTTAATCACAGGGGGAATCTCATACACTGAAGCTTTCTTT	CASSLITGGISYTEAFF
TRBJ2-1	NA	TRBV2	NA	TGTGCCAGCCAAACAGGGGCGGGGTCCTACAATGAGCAGTTCTTC	CASQTGAGSYNEQFF
TRBJ2-4	NA	TRBV5-1	NA	TGCGCCAGCAGGACAGAATTAGCCAAAAACATTCAGTACTTC	CASRTELAKNIQYF
TRBJ2-1	NA	TRBV13	TRBD1	TGTGCCAGCAGCTCAACAGGGGGTTGGAGGAATGAGCAGTTCTTC	CASSSTGGWRNEQFF
TRBJ2-3	NA	TRBV27	NA	TGTGCCAGCAGTTTATCCCCAAACACAGATACGCAGTATTTT	CASSLSPNTDTQYF
TRBJ2-7	NA	TRBV2	NA	TGTGCCAGCAGTGGGACTACCAACTACGAGCAGTACTTC	CASSGTTNYEQYF
TRBJ2-3	NA	TRBV7-3	NA	TGTGCCAGCGGGAGGCGCGCTAGCACAGATACGCAGTATTTT	CASGRRASTDTQYF
TRBJ1-1	NA	TRBV7-3	NA	TGTGCCAGCAGCTTAACAGGAGGAGGCGCCACTGAAGCTTTCTTT	CASSLTGGGATEAFF
TRBJ2-7	NA	TRBV28	TRBD2	TGTGCCAGCACCTCTCGGACTAGCGGGAGATACGAGCAGTACTTC	CASTSRTSGRYEQYF
TRBJ2-2	NA	TRBV9	NA	TGTGCCAGCAGCCCCAGCGGGAACACCGGGGAGCTGTTTTTT	CASSPSGNTGELFF
TRBJ1-2	NA	TRBV10-3	TRBD1	TGTGCCATCAGTGAGGGACAGGGGGTTAACTATGGCTACACCTTC	CAISEGQGVNYGYTF
TRBJ2-7	NA	TRBV18	NA	TGTGCCAGCTCACCCATCATGTACGAGCAGTACTTC	CASSPIMYEQYF